The rows below give T cell receptor beta chains drawn from one sample of a study of blood T cells in healthy people across ages. MiXCR, run by TCRdb on the 5' RACE reads, gives a single entry per CDR3 protein. The table has about 730,000 distinct CDR3 sequences, roughly 44% seen once; the top ten hold approximately 22%. The sequenced sample was blood. These receptors originate from a woman aged 55-75 years in good health. The CDR3 runs from the conserved cysteine through the conserved F or W. D genes are given only for firm matches. The size entry is marked missing in some rows and otherwise reads once, few, many or a size class.

j_call v_call d_call clone_size cdr3_aa cdr3_nt
TRBJ2-1 TRBV4-2 NA NA CASSQVLRTTYNEQFF TGTGCCAGCAGCCAAGTACTCCGGACAACATACAATGAGCAGTTCTTC
TRBJ2-7 TRBV5-5 TRBD2 few CASSPRTSGYNEQYF TGTGCCAGCAGCCCTCGGACTAGCGGATACAATGAGCAGTACTTC
TRBJ2-5 TRBV27 TRBD1 few CASRPGQGTFFGGTQYF TGTGCCAGCAGACCGGGACAGGGGACTTTCTTCGGAGGGACCCAGTACTTC
TRBJ2-5 TRBV9 TRBD2 NA CASSTQGLAETQYF TGTGCCAGCAGCACCCAGGGACTAGCTGAGACCCAGTACTTC
TRBJ2-3 TRBV7-3 TRBD2 NA CASSPRGGDSDTQYF TGTGCCAGCAGCCCCCGGGGGGGCGATTCAGATACGCAGTATTTT
TRBJ1-3 TRBV4-3 TRBD1 NA CASSQDPAGGIGNTIYF TGCGCCAGCAGCCAAGATCCGGCAGGGGGAATTGGAAACACCATATATTTT
TRBJ2-5 TRBV12-3/TRBV12-4 NA NA CASSEGGQETQYF TGTGCCAGCAGTGAGGGAGGCCAAGAGACCCAGTACTTC
TRBJ1-6 TRBV20-1 NA NA CSARDFKFSLHF TGCAGTGCTAGAGATTTTAAGTTCTCCCTCCACTTT
TRBJ1-1 TRBV4-2 NA NA CASSQELVLNPEAFF TGTGCCAGCAGCCAAGAATTAGTCCTGAACCCTGAAGCTTTCTTT
TRBJ1-2 TRBV6-6 NA NA CASTPRGTEYGYTF TGTGCCAGCACTCCTCGGGGGACGGAATATGGCTACACCTTC
TRBJ2-5 TRBV5-6 TRBD1 few CASSILDRGQETQYF TGTGCCAGCAGCATTTTGGACAGGGGGCAAGAGACCCAGTACTTC
TRBJ2-2 TRBV12-3/TRBV12-4 TRBD1 once CASSFRQGDTGELFF TGTGCCAGCAGTTTTAGGCAGGGGGACACCGGGGAGCTGTTTTTT
TRBJ1-1 TRBV20-1 TRBD1 NA CSAREGDRGLNTEAFF TGCAGTGCTAGAGAGGGGGACAGGGGGTTGAACACTGAAGCTTTCTTT
TRBJ2-1 TRBV6-2/TRBV6-3 TRBD2 NA CANSPRTSGPKGQFF TGTGCCAACAGTCCAAGGACTAGCGGGCCTAAGGGGCAGTTCTTC
TRBJ1-2 TRBV29-1 NA NA CSVEVPRALGYGYTF TGCAGCGTTGAAGTGCCCAGGGCGCTTGGCTATGGCTACACCTTC
TRBJ2-7 TRBV4-3 TRBD1 few CASSQAGQGAYEQYF TGCGCCAGCAGCCAAGCTGGACAGGGGGCCTACGAGCAGTACTTC
TRBJ1-6 TRBV10-2 NA once CASSVPDSGHSPLHF TGCGCCAGCAGTGTCCCGGACAGCGGACATTCACCCCTCCACTTT
TRBJ2-3 TRBV28 TRBD2 few CASSLSLSGISTDTQYF TGTGCCAGTAGTTTAAGTTTAAGCGGGATAAGCACAGATACGCAGTATTTT
TRBJ2-1 TRBV28 NA NA CASSFEERQETQFF TGTGCCAGCAGTTTCGAGGAGCGGCAAGAGACCCAGTTCTTC
TRBJ2-2 TRBV27 NA NA CASSLVGFSGELFF TGTGCCAGCAGTTTAGTGGGGTTTAGCGGGGAGCTGTTTTTT
TRBJ2-2 TRBV7-3 TRBD2 NA CASSPQGLAGGTGELFF TGTGCCAGCAGCCCCCAAGGACTAGCGGGGGGCACCGGGGAGCTGTTTTTT
TRBJ1-2 TRBV7-3 NA few CASSYGGSEGYTF TGTGCCAGCAGCTATGGGGGGTCGGAGGGCTACACCTTC
TRBJ1-5 TRBV6-6 NA NA CASTDGTSKQPQHF TGTGCCAGCACCGATGGGACATCGAAGCAGCCCCAGCATTTT
TRBJ1-2 TRBV10-3 NA NA CAISGEENYGYTF TGTGCCATCAGTGGGGAAGAAAACTATGGCTACACCTTC
TRBJ2-5 TRBV3-1 TRBD1 few CASSPTGPRKEQYF TGTGCCAGCAGCCCGACAGGGCCTAGAAAGGAGCAGTACTTC
TRBJ1-4 TRBV20-1 NA NA CSASSLATNEKLFF TGCAGTGCTAGTTCACTTGCAACTAATGAAAAACTGTTTTTT
TRBJ2-3 TRBV3-1 NA many CASSGGILTDTQYF TGTGCCAGCAGCGGCGGGATCCTCACAGATACGCAGTATTTT
TRBJ2-5 TRBV7-2 TRBD2 few CASSLAIAGVGETQYF TGTGCCAGCAGCTTGGCAATAGCGGGAGTAGGCGAGACCCAGTACTTC
TRBJ2-5 TRBV5-6 NA NA CASSPGRDLTKTQYF TGTGCCAGCAGCCCAGGCCGGGACCTTACGAAGACCCAGTACTTC
TRBJ2-7 TRBV7-2 TRBD2 NA CASSRGLAGVEQYF TGTGCCAGCAGCCGAGGACTAGCGGGAGTCGAGCAGTACTTC
TRBJ2-7 TRBV12-3/TRBV12-4 NA many CASATFYEQYF TGTGCCAGCGCCACGTTCTACGAGCAGTACTTC
TRBJ2-3 TRBV12-3/TRBV12-4 NA few CASSRIGTDTQYF TGTGCCAGCAGTAGAATCGGCACAGATACGCAGTATTTT
TRBJ2-6 TRBV12-3/TRBV12-4 NA NA CASSLALSSGANVLTF TGTGCCAGCAGTTTAGCCCTCAGCTCTGGGGCCAACGTCCTGACTTTC
TRBJ2-3 TRBV7-2 TRBD2 many CASRLTSGRGTDTQYF TGTGCCAGCAGGTTGACTAGCGGGAGAGGTACAGATACGCAGTATTTT
TRBJ2-7 TRBV5-8 TRBD1 NA CASSRGQGHYEQYF TGTGCCAGCAGCCGGGGACAGGGCCACTACGAGCAGTACTTC
TRBJ2-7 TRBV20-1 NA many CSARSFGQKYEQYF TGCAGTGCTAGGAGCTTTGGACAGAAATACGAGCAGTACTTC
TRBJ2-1 TRBV20-1 TRBD2 NA CSAYRLAGNNEQFF TGCAGTGCTTACAGACTAGCGGGTAACAATGAGCAGTTCTTC
TRBJ1-1 TRBV7-8 TRBD1 few CASSRRGESTEAFF TGTGCCAGCAGTCGCAGGGGGGAGAGCACTGAAGCTTTCTTT
TRBJ1-1 TRBV28 NA NA CASSLHGGAFF TGTGCCAGCAGTTTACATGGTGGAGCTTTCTTT
TRBJ2-7 TRBV28 NA NA CASSLGRISSYEQYF TGTGCCAGCAGTTTAGGGCGAATTAGCTCCTACGAGCAGTACTTC
TRBJ2-7 TRBV20-1 TRBD2 few CSATGLAGVPLYF TGCAGTGCAACGGGACTAGCGGGGGTACCCTTGTACTTC
TRBJ2-3 TRBV7-9 NA NA CASSPQSPDTQYF TGTGCCAGCAGCCCACAGTCACCGGATACGCAGTATTTT
TRBJ2-7 TRBV6-5 NA few CASSYEGQSYEQYF TGTGCCAGCAGTTACGAGGGCCAGAGCTACGAGCAGTACTTC
TRBJ1-1 TRBV11-2 NA NA CASSMGGASNTEAFF TGTGCCAGCAGCATGGGGGGTGCATCGAACACTGAAGCTTTCTTT
TRBJ1-1 TRBV7-9 NA few CASHPGTANTEAFF TGTGCCAGCCACCCCGGGACGGCGAACACTGAAGCTTTCTTT
TRBJ2-1 TRBV4-1 NA few CASSQDWVGGSYNEQFF TGCGCCAGCAGCCAAGATTGGGTCGGGGGTTCCTACAATGAGCAGTTCTTC
TRBJ2-1 TRBV29-1 NA NA CSAQSRPEQFF TGCAGCGCCCAAAGTAGGCCTGAGCAGTTCTTC
TRBJ2-1 TRBV7-2 NA many CASSLREQFF TGTGCCAGCAGCTTGAGGGAGCAGTTCTTC
TRBJ2-4 TRBV7-9 NA few CASSLAKRAARWGAKNIQYF TGTGCCAGCAGCTTAGCAAAGAGGGCGGCCCGGTGGGGGGCCAAAAACATTCAGTACTTC
TRBJ1-6 TRBV5-1 NA NA CASSLEVKTDSYNSTLHF TGCGCCAGCAGCTTGGAGGTCAAGACAGACTCCTATAATTCAACCCTCCACTTT